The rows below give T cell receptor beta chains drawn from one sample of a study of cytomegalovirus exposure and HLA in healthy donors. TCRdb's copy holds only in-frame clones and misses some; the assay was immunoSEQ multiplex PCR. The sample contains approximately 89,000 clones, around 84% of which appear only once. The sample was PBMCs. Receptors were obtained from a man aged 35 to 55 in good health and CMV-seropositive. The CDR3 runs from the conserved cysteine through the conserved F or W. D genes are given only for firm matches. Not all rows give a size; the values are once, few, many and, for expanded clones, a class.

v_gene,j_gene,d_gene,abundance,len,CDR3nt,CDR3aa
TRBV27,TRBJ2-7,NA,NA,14,TGTGCCAGCAGTTTTAACAGTCAGAGCTACGAGCAGTACTTC,CASSFNSQSYEQYF
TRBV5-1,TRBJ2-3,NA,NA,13,TGCGCCAGCAGCTTGGCTAGCACAGATACGCAGTATTTT,CASSLASTDTQYF
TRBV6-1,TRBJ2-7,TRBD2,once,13,TGTGCCAGCAGTGAAGCGGGAGGGGCTCAGCAGTACTTC,CASSEAGGAQQYF
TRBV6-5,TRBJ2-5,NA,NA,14,TGTGCCAGCAGTTCTAGGGGCTTGCAAGAGACCCAGTACTTC,CASSSRGLQETQYF
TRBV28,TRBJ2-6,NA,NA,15,TGTGCCAGCAGCTGGGCAGGGAATGGGGCCAACGTCCTGACTTTC,CASSWAGNGANVLTF
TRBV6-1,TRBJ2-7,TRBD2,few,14,TGTGCCAGCAATCTAGCGGGGGGGTCCTACGAGCAGTACTTC,CASNLAGGSYEQYF
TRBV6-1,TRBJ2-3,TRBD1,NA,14,TGTGCCAGCAGTGAACAGGGGGCTAGAGATACGCAGTATTTT,CASSEQGARDTQYF
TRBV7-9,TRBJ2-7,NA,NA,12,TGTGCCAGCAGCTTAGAGCCCTACGAGCAGTACTTC,CASSLEPYEQYF
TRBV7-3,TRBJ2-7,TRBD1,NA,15,TGTGCCAGCAGCCCAGGAGGGACAGGGTCCTACGAGCAGTACTTC,CASSPGGTGSYEQYF
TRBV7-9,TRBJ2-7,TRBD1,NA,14,TGTGCCAGCAGCTTCACCGGGACAGGGAACGAGCAGTACTTC,CASSFTGTGNEQYF
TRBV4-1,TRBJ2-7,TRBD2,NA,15,TGCGCCAGCAGCATAGGACTAGCGGCGCCCTACGAGCAGTACTTC,CASSIGLAAPYEQYF
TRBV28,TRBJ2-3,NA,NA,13,TGTGCCAGCAGTTCAGGGCCCGTAGATACGCAGTATTTT,CASSSGPVDTQYF
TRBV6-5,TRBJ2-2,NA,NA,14,TGTGCCAGCAGCGCAGGGGCCCTCGACGGGGAGCTGTTTTTT,CASSAGALDGELFF
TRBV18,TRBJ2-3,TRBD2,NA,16,TGTGCCAGCTCACCACCGGGTGCACTAGCGGGAGATACGCAGTATTTT,CASSPPGALAGDTQYF
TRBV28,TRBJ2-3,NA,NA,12,TGTGCCAGCAGCCGCCCGGTGACTCCGCTCTTTTTT,CASSRPVTPLFF
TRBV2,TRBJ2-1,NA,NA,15,TGTGCCAGCAGTGGTAGGGGCGCCGGGTACAATGAGCAGTTCTTC,CASSGRGAGYNEQFF
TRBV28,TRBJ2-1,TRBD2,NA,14,TGTGCCAGCAGCCCTAGCGGGAGTTACAATGAGCAGTTCTTC,CASSPSGSYNEQFF
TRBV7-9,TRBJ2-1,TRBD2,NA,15,TGTGCCAGCAGCTCCACTAGCGGGGCTTTAAGCGAGCAGTTCTTC,CASSSTSGALSEQFF
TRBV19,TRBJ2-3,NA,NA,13,TGTGCCAGTAATCCTAGCGGCACAGATACGCAGTATTTT,CASNPSGTDTQYF
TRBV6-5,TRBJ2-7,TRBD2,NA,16,TGTGCCAGCAGTTACCGGATGAGCGGGAGGTCCTACGAGCAGTACTTC,CASSYRMSGRSYEQYF
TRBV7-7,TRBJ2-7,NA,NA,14,TGTGCTAGCAGCCCCGCAGGGGCCCCGGGTGAGCAGTACTTC,CASSPAGAPGEQYF
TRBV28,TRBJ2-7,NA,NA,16,TGTGCCAGCAGACCACTCGGGTCCCTTGAGGTCTACGAGCAGTACTTC,CASRPLGSLEVYEQYF
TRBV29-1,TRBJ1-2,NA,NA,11,TGCAGCGTTTTGGGGGCTGAGGGCTACACCTTC,CSVLGAEGYTF
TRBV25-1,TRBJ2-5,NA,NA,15,TGTGCCAGCAGTGAGGTATGGGGCAGGATGGAGACCCAGTACTTC,CASSEVWGRMETQYF
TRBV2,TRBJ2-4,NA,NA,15,TGTGCCAGCAGTGACGTTTTCGGGGGGCTCGACATTCAGTACTTC,CASSDVFGGLDIQYF
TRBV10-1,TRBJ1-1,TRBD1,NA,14,TGCGCCAGCAGTAAGACAGGGAGCAACACTGAAGCTTTCTTT,CASSKTGSNTEAFF
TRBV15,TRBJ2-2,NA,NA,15,TGTGCCACCAGCAGAGGGCAAACGAACACCGGGGAGCTGTTTTTT,CATSRGQTNTGELFF
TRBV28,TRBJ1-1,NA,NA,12,TGTGCCAGCAGTTCCGGGGGGCTTGAAGCTTTCTTT,CASSSGGLEAFF
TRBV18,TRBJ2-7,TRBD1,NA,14,TGTGCCGGATCCAGGACAGGCTTACTAGGAGAGCAGTACTTC,CAGSRTGLLGEQYF
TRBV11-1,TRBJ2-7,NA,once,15,TGTGCCAGCAGCTTTCCGGGACAAACTCTCAGGGAGCAGTACTTC,CASSFPGQTLREQYF
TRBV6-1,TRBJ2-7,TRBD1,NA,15,TGTGCCAGCAGTGCCCTCGGGACAGCACTCTACGAGCAGTACTTC,CASSALGTALYEQYF
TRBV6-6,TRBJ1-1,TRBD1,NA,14,TGTGCCAGCATTCCAGGGGGCGCGGATACTGAAGCTTTCTTT,CASIPGGADTEAFF
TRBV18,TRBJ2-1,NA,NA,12,TGTGCCAGCTCACCAACTTCCGATGAGCAGTTCTTC,CASSPTSDEQFF
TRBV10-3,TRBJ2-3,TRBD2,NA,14,TGTGCCATCAGTGCGGGGGGGCCCACAGATACGCAGTATTTT,CAISAGGPTDTQYF
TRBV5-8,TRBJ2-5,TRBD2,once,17,TGTGCCAGCAGGCGACTAGCGGGACAAGGGCAGCGAGAGACCCAGTACTTC,CASRRLAGQGQRETQYF
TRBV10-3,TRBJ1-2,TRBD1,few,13,TGTGCCATCAGTGGACAGGGGGCGTATGGCTACACCTTC,CAISGQGAYGYTF
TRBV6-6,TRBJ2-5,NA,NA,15,TGTGCCAGCAGTTACCCCAGGGGGGCCCAAGAGACCCAGTACTTC,CASSYPRGAQETQYF
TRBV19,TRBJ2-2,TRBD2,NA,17,TGTGCCAGTAGTATTCTTAGCGGGGGGGCCCCCACCGGGGAGCTGTTTTTT,CASSILSGGAPTGELFF
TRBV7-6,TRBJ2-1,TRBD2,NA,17,TGTGCCAGCAGCTTTTCGGGGGGGGGCCTGTCCTACAATGAGCAGTTCTTC,CASSFSGGGLSYNEQFF
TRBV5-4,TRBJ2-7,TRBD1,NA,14,TGTGCCAGCAGCGTCCGGGACAGGGGTGACGAGCAGTACTTC,CASSVRDRGDEQYF